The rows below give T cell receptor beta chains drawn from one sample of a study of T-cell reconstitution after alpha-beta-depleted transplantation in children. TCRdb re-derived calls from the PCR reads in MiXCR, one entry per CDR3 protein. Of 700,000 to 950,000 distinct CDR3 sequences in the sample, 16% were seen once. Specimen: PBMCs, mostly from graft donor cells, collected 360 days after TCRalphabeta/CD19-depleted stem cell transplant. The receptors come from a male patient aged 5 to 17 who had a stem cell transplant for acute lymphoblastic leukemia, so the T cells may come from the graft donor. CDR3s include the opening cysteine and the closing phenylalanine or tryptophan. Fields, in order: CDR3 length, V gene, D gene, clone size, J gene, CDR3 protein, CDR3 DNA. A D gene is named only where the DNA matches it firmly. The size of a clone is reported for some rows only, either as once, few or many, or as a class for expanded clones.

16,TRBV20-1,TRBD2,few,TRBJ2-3,CSARRASGTSTDTQYF,TGCAGTGCTAGACGCGCTAGCGGGACTAGCACAGATACGCAGTATTTT
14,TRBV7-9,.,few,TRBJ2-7,CASAGTQSSYEQYF,TGTGCCAGCGCGGGGACACAAAGCTCCTACGAGCAGTACTTC
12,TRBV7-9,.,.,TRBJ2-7,CASSLAMDEQYF,TGTGCCAGCAGCTTAGCCATGGACGAGCAGTACTTC
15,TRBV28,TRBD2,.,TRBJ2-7,CASSSGGLAAYEQYF,TGTGCCAGCAGTTCAGGGGGACTAGCGGCCTACGAGCAGTACTTC
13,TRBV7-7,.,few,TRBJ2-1,CASSLGANAQQFF,TGTGCCAGCAGCTTAGGGGCTAATGCACAGCAGTTCTTC
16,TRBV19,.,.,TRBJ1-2,CASSSLDRTANYGYTF,TGTGCCAGTAGTTCTTTGGACAGAACCGCTAACTATGGCTACACCTTC
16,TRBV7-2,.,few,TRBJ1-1,CASSLAGIQMNTEAFF,TGTGCCAGCAGCTTAGCGGGGATACAAATGAACACTGAAGCTTTCTTT
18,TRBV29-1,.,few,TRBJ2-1,CSAEGTATSALLYNEQFF,TGCAGCGCTGAGGGGACAGCGACTAGTGCCTTGCTCTACAATGAGCAGTTCTTC
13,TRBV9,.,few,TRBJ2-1,CASSVDGAGEQFF,TGTGCCAGCAGCGTAGATGGGGCGGGGGAGCAGTTCTTC
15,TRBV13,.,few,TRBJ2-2,CASSPGHPNTGELFF,TGTGCCAGCAGCCCTGGACACCCGAACACCGGGGAGCTGTTTTTT
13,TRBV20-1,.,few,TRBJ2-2,CSARGFWTGELFF,TGCAGTGCTAGGGGTTTTTGGACCGGGGAGCTGTTTTTT
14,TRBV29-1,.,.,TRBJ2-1,CSVDVRTSYNEQFF,TGCAGCGTGGACGTTAGGACGTCCTACAATGAGCAGTTCTTC
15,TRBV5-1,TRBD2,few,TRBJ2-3,CASSFQLAGVDTQYF,TGCGCCAGCAGCTTCCAACTAGCGGGAGTGGATACGCAGTATTTT
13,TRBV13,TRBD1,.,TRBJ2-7,CASSPPPDRGLYF,TGTGCCAGCAGCCCACCACCCGACAGGGGGCTGTACTTC
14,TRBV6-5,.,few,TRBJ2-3,CASSYEVSADTQYF,TGTGCCAGCAGTTACGAAGTCTCGGCGGATACGCAGTATTTT
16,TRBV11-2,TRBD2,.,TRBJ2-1,CASSFLSSGRGRRQFF,TGTGCCAGCAGCTTCCTCTCTAGCGGGAGGGGGCGAAGGCAGTTCTTC
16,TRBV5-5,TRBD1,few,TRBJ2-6,CASGGTGFSGANVLTF,TGTGCCAGCGGGGGGACAGGGTTCTCTGGGGCCAACGTCCTGACTTTC
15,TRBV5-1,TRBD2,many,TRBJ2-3,CASSLVTSGADTQYF,TGCGCCAGCAGCTTGGTTACTAGCGGAGCAGATACGCAGTATTTT
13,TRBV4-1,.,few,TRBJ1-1,CASSQDRIRGPFF,TGCGCCAGCAGCCAAGATCGAATCAGGGGACCTTTCTTT
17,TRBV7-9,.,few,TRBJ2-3,CASSLVTGGRATDTQYF,TGTGCCAGCAGCTTAGTGACCGGAGGCAGGGCTACAGATACGCAGTATTTT
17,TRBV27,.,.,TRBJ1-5,CASSQRDRGGANQPQHF,TGTGCCAGCAGCCAAAGGGATAGGGGCGGCGCGAATCAGCCCCAGCATTTT
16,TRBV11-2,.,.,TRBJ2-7,CASSLGSGGASYEQYF,TGTGCCAGCAGCTTAGGGTCGGGGGGCGCGTCCTACGAGCAGTACTTC
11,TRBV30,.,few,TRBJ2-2,CAWVNPGELFF,TGTGCCTGGGTTAACCCCGGGGAGCTGTTTTTT
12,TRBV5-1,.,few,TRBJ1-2,CASRDSNYGYTF,TGCGCCAGCAGGGACAGCAACTATGGCTACACCTTC
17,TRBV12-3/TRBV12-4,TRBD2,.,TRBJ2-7,CASSLEVSGRRGHEQYF,TGTGCCAGCAGTTTGGAAGTTAGCGGGAGAAGGGGGCACGAGCAGTACTTC
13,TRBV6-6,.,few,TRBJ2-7,CASRADRAYEQYF,TGTGCCAGCAGGGCGGACCGAGCCTACGAGCAGTACTTC
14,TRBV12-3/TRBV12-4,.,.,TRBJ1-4,CASSFVGWNEKLFF,TGTGCCAGCAGTTTTGTGGGCTGGAACGAAAAACTGTTTTTT
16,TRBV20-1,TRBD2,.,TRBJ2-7,CSARDRGLGRAYEQYF,TGCAGTGCTAGAGATCGGGGCTTGGGGAGGGCCTACGAGCAGTACTTC
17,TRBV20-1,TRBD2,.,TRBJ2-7,CSARATSGRFSSYEQYF,TGCAGTGCTAGGGCGACTAGCGGGAGGTTCAGCTCCTACGAGCAGTACTTC
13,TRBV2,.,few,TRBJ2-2,CASRLVATGELFF,TGTGCCAGCAGGCTCGTCGCCACCGGGGAGCTGTTTTTT
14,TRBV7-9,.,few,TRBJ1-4,CASSHGVSNEKLFF,TGTGCCAGCAGCCACGGGGTATCTAATGAAAAACTGTTTTTT
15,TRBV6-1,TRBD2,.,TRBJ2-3,CASSRTSGSGDTQYF,TGTGCCAGCAGTCGGACTAGCGGGAGCGGAGATACGCAGTATTTT
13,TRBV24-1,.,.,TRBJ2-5,CATSGANEETQYF,TGTGCCACCAGTGGGGCAAATGAAGAGACCCAGTACTTC
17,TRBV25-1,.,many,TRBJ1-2,CASSEYYNQVNDYGYTF,TGTGCCAGCAGTGAATATTACAACCAGGTCAACGACTATGGCTACACCTTC
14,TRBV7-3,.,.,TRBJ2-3,CASSLTARQPTQYF,TGTGCCAGCAGCTTAACAGCTAGGCAGCCTACGCAGTATTTT
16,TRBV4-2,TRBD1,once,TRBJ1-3,CASSQGDRISGNTIYF,TGTGCCAGCAGCCAAGGGGACAGAATCTCTGGAAACACCATATATTTT
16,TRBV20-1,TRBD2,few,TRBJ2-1,CSAGDGTSAHINEQFF,TGCAGTGCCGGGGACGGGACTAGCGCACATATAAATGAGCAGTTCTTC
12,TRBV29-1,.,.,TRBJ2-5,CSVVTSEETQYF,TGCAGCGTTGTAACGAGTGAAGAGACCCAGTACTTC